This T cell receptor beta chain was recovered during a study of T cells in Graves' hyperthyroidism and ophthalmopathy. Findings and caveats of the study: The model made its ophthalmopathy prediction, and onset followed a median approximately six months later. Stable hyperthyroidism was told apart from ophthalmopathy by a model built on 13 V-J features.

Newly diagnosed hyperthyroidism patients aged 18 to 65 years had disease lasting under 2 months. PBMCs came from about 10 ml fresh peripheral blood. The germline V gene has CDR1 SGDLS and CDR2 YYNGEE. V lost 1 base, J lost 0 bases, and 21 bases lay in between. The CDR3 sequence is 19 residues long. The sample holds a few counts of this clonotype. Its antigen remains unidentified. The source material, RNA transcripts, was used to amplify TCR beta CDR3 regions. The TCR CDR3 first-round RT-PCR relied on the HTBI primer set. TCRdb re-derived calls from the multiplex PCR reads in MiXCR, one entry per CDR3 protein. The table lists approximately 640,000 distinct CDR3 sequences, under 20% of them singletons.

The sequencing sample was made of blood. The TCR originated in a young woman with Graves' hyperthyroidism. The chain recombines TRBV9 with TRBJ2-3, with D uncertain. As DNA, the CDR3 is TGTGCCAGCAGCGTATCAGTAAAGACGGACGGTGCGAGCACAGATACGCAGTATTTT. It yields the protein CASSVSVKTDGASTDTQYF.